A selection of T cell receptor beta chains follows, all from one sample in a study of response to subunit inactivated influenza vaccine. Using its own MiXCR run on the RT-PCR reads, TCRdb lists one record per CDR3 protein. Of roughly 500,000 distinct CDR3 sequences in the sample, 20% to 25% were seen once. The sample was also linked to a second study, of T cells expressing NK-cell markers.

The starting material was CD4+ T cells sorted from PBMCs, obtained 11 to 12 days after vaccination. These TCRs come from a middle-aged man who received an inactivated influenza vaccine. The CDR3 runs from the conserved cysteine through the conserved F or W. The D gene is left open where the match is weak. The size field is filled for only some rows; it gives once, few, many or a size class.

d_gene: NA
j_gene: TRBJ2-1
v_gene: TRBV5-6
abundance: NA
CDR3aa: CASSQTQQGGEQFF
CDR3nt: TGTGCCAGCAGCCAGACTCAACAGGGTGGTGAGCAGTTCTTC

d_gene: NA
j_gene: TRBJ2-7
v_gene: TRBV5-1
abundance: NA
CDR3aa: CASSLETAASSYEQYF
CDR3nt: TGCGCCAGCAGCTTGGAAACGGCTGCGAGCTCCTACGAGCAGTACTTC

d_gene: NA
j_gene: TRBJ2-3
v_gene: TRBV5-1
abundance: many
CDR3aa: CASSANMDTQYF
CDR3nt: TGCGCCAGCAGCGCCAATATGGATACGCAGTATTTT

d_gene: NA
j_gene: TRBJ2-7
v_gene: TRBV4-1
abundance: NA
CDR3aa: CASSQDAATAREQYF
CDR3nt: TGCGCCAGCAGCCAAGACGCGGCCACCGCGCGGGAGCAGTACTTC

d_gene: NA
j_gene: TRBJ1-1
v_gene: TRBV18
abundance: NA
CDR3aa: CASSPLTTEAFF
CDR3nt: TGTGCCAGCTCACCACTGACCACTGAAGCTTTCTTT

d_gene: NA
j_gene: TRBJ2-6
v_gene: TRBV4-3
abundance: NA
CDR3aa: CASSQEAGYSGANVLTF
CDR3nt: TGCGCCAGCAGCCAAGAGGCGGGGTACTCTGGGGCCAACGTCCTGACTTTC

d_gene: TRBD2
j_gene: TRBJ2-5
v_gene: TRBV5-1
abundance: NA
CDR3aa: CASSFEAGGRETQYF
CDR3nt: TGCGCCAGCAGCTTTGAAGCGGGAGGTCGGGAGACCCAGTACTTC

d_gene: NA
j_gene: TRBJ2-3
v_gene: TRBV20-1
abundance: NA
CDR3aa: CSAVLWDTQYF
CDR3nt: TGCAGTGCCGTTTTATGGGATACGCAGTATTTT

d_gene: TRBD1
j_gene: TRBJ2-2
v_gene: TRBV28
abundance: NA
CDR3aa: CASQSGQGNTGELFF
CDR3nt: TGTGCCAGTCAGTCCGGACAGGGGAACACCGGGGAGCTGTTTTTT

d_gene: NA
j_gene: TRBJ2-3
v_gene: TRBV27
abundance: many
CDR3aa: CASSLSRGDVDTQYF
CDR3nt: TGTGCCAGCAGTTTATCCAGGGGGGATGTAGATACGCAGTATTTT

d_gene: NA
j_gene: TRBJ2-2
v_gene: TRBV9
abundance: few
CDR3aa: CASQNTGELFF
CDR3nt: TGTGCCAGTCAGAACACCGGGGAGCTGTTTTTT

d_gene: TRBD2
j_gene: TRBJ2-5
v_gene: TRBV7-2
abundance: few
CDR3aa: CASSLVSGGADGETQYF
CDR3nt: TGTGCCAGCAGCTTAGTTAGCGGGGGGGCAGACGGAGAGACCCAGTACTTC

d_gene: TRBD2
j_gene: TRBJ2-2
v_gene: TRBV11-2
abundance: few
CDR3aa: CASSPLWGLAGSTGELFF
CDR3nt: TGTGCCAGCAGCCCCCTGTGGGGTTTAGCGGGGTCCACCGGGGAGCTGTTTTTT

d_gene: TRBD1
j_gene: TRBJ1-3
v_gene: TRBV27
abundance: NA
CDR3aa: CASSPDRGSGNTIYF
CDR3nt: TGTGCCAGCAGCCCGGACAGGGGAAGTGGAAACACCATATATTTT

d_gene: TRBD2
j_gene: TRBJ2-5
v_gene: TRBV30
abundance: NA
CDR3aa: CAWAAGVVQETQYF
CDR3nt: TGTGCCTGGGCAGCGGGAGTGGTGCAAGAGACCCAGTACTTC

d_gene: NA
j_gene: TRBJ2-5
v_gene: TRBV9
abundance: NA
CDR3aa: CASSAHHHETQYF
CDR3nt: TGTGCCAGCAGCGCCCACCACCATGAGACCCAGTACTTC

d_gene: NA
j_gene: TRBJ2-2
v_gene: TRBV13
abundance: many
CDR3aa: CASSPQYTGELFF
CDR3nt: TGTGCCAGCAGCCCCCAGTACACCGGGGAGCTGTTTTTT

d_gene: NA
j_gene: TRBJ2-5
v_gene: TRBV7-2
abundance: NA
CDR3aa: CASSLSQGETQYF
CDR3nt: TGTGCCAGCAGCTTAAGCCAAGGGGAGACCCAGTACTTC

d_gene: TRBD2
j_gene: TRBJ2-1
v_gene: TRBV25-1
abundance: NA
CDR3aa: CASRKREGSYNEQFF
CDR3nt: TGTGCCAGCAGAAAGCGGGAGGGCTCCTACAATGAGCAGTTCTTC

d_gene: TRBD1
j_gene: TRBJ1-5
v_gene: TRBV24-1
abundance: NA
CDR3aa: CATSDAGTGGSQPQHF
CDR3nt: TGTGCCACCAGTGACGCCGGGACAGGGGGTTCTCAGCCCCAGCATTTT

d_gene: TRBD2
j_gene: TRBJ2-5
v_gene: TRBV20-1
abundance: NA
CDR3aa: CSIITAAGAYQETQYF
CDR3nt: TGCAGTATTATTACCGCAGCGGGGGCCTACCAAGAGACCCAGTACTTC

d_gene: NA
j_gene: TRBJ2-7
v_gene: TRBV5-1
abundance: many
CDR3aa: CASSQTGHPDYEQYF
CDR3nt: TGCGCCAGCAGTCAGACAGGCCACCCCGACTACGAGCAGTACTTC

d_gene: NA
j_gene: TRBJ2-2
v_gene: TRBV6-5
abundance: NA
CDR3aa: CASSFEATGELFF
CDR3nt: TGTGCCAGCAGTTTCGAGGCGACCGGGGAGCTGTTTTTT

d_gene: NA
j_gene: TRBJ1-4
v_gene: TRBV5-1
abundance: few
CDR3aa: CASSLGQGEKLFF
CDR3nt: TGCGCCAGCAGCTTGGGCCAGGGTGAAAAACTGTTTTTT